The T cell receptor (beta chain) described here comes from a study of blood T cell repertoires in COVID-19. The V gene lost 4 bases and the J gene lost 4 bases, with 19 bases spanning the gap. CDR1 MNHEY and CDR2 SVGAGI come from the germline V gene. The CDR3 totals 16 residues. TCRdb keeps only in-frame clones here, not all; method: immunoSEQ multiplex PCR. This sample has roughly 77,000 clones; around 80% occur once, and the top ten carry 26%. The chain combines TRBV6-5 with TRBJ1-2; the D is unclear. The sequenced material came from peripheral blood. This receptor was obtained from a man aged 60 to 75 with active or convalescent COVID-19. The CDR3 DNA sequence: TGTGCCAGCAGTTCCCATTTGAGGGTTGGAGGCTATGGCTACACCTTC. Translated: CASSSHLRVGGYGYTF.